Shown below are 29 T cell receptor beta chains from a single sample sequenced in a study of response to subunit inactivated influenza vaccine. Using its own MiXCR run on the RT-PCR reads, TCRdb lists one record per CDR3 protein. The profile shows 600,000 to 700,000 distinct CDR3 sequences, 14% of them singletons. Sequenced here: PBMCs from blood, sampled less than 15 days before vaccination. All receptors come from a middle-aged man who received an inactivated influenza vaccine.

The chain joins TRBV4-2 to TRBJ2-3; possibly TRBD2 for D (5 bases). Looked up from germline, CDR1 is LGHNA and CDR2 is YNFKEQ. CDR3 length equals 15 residues. Trimming removed 5 bases at V and 0 bases at J, with 12 bases between. The CDR3 region has the DNA TGTGCCAGCAGCGAGAGCGGACTTAGCACAGATACGCAGTATTTT. This translates into CASSESGLSTDTQYF.

This clonotype has more than one count but fewer than ten. The J gene is TRBJ2-5, the V gene TRBV4-2; 12 bases match TRBD1. Germline CDR1 reads LGHNA; CDR2 reads YNFKEQ. The junction had 10 bases not matched to a gene; V was cut back by 4 bases and J by 4 bases. The CDR3 is 17 amino acids. The CDR3 DNA is TGTGCCAGCAGCCTAGGGACAGGGGGCGCGGAAGGAGAGACCCAGTACTTC. This translates into CASSLGTGGAEGETQYF.

This sequence joins TRBV25-1 and TRBJ2-2, with 7 bases lining up with TRBD1. V lost 3 bases to trimming and J lost 5 bases; unmatched junction nucleotides: 9. The CDR3 consists of 16 residues. In germline, CDR1 is MGHDK, CDR2 SYGVNS. The CDR3 spells CASSDVTTGRTGELFF. The CDR3 nucleotides read TGTGCCAGCAGTGACGTAACGACAGGGCGAACCGGGGAGCTGTTTTTT.

CDR3 sequence reads: CATSSSIRQDNQPQHF. The CDR3 coding sequence is TGTGCCACCAGTAGCTCCATTAGGCAGGACAATCAGCCCCAGCATTTT. The chain combines TRBV24-1 with TRBJ1-5; no clear D gene. Between the trimmed V and J ends, which lost 6 bases and 3 bases, there was a span of 17 bases. CDR1 and CDR2 from the germline V gene are KGHDR and SFDVKD. The CDR3 is 16 amino acids.

This clonotype was seen a few times. The chain employs TRBV12-3 or TRBV12-4 and TRBJ2-6; D is undetermined. The length of the CDR3 is 13 residues. V lost 8 bases to trimming and J lost 1 base, with 6 bases between them. The DNA for the CDR3 is TGTGCCAGCCACGGGTCTGGGGCCAACGTCCTGACTTTC. It specifies CASHGSGANVLTF.

V is TRBV2 and J is TRBJ2-3; TRBD2 agrees at 10 bases. CDR1 and CDR2 (germline): SNHLY, FYNNEI. The CDR3 extends over 15 amino acids. V shed 8 bases and J 5 bases; nucleotides not matched to a gene: 10. In DNA, the CDR3 is TGTGCCAGCGCCTTAGCGGGAGGTGGGATAGATACGCAGTATTTT. Its translation: CASALAGGGIDTQYF.

This sequence joins TRBV15 and TRBJ2-5, with D unclear. Trimming shortened V by 1 base and J by 2 bases, and 5 bases separated the two germline ends. Per the germline V gene, CDR1 is LNHNV and CDR2 is YYDKDF (reference sequence). The CDR3 covers 13 residues. DNA for the CDR3: TGTGCCACCAGCAGAGCTCGGCAAGAGACCCAGTACTTC. This codes for CATSRARQETQYF.

In this sample, this clonotype turned up a few times. CDR3 sequence: CASSYPRGERQYF. CDR3 in DNA: TGTGCCAGCAGTTACCCCCGGGGTGAAAGGCAGTACTTC. J is TRBJ2-7 and V is TRBV6-5; possible D gene TRBD2, 5 bases. The CDR3 runs to 13 residues. Germline CDR1 reads MNHEY; CDR2 reads SVGAGI. The germline V and J ends were trimmed by 2 bases and 9 bases, with 14 bases remaining between them.

The chain couples TRBV28 to TRBJ2-5; tentatively, D is TRBD1 (5 bases). Germline V gene data show CDR1 as MDHEN and CDR2 as SYDVKM. The CDR3 loop spans 14 amino acids. Between the trimmed V and J ends, which lost 2 bases and 0 bases, there was a span of 7 bases. Here the CDR3 DNA reads TGTGCCAGCAGTTTAGACAGCTACCAAGAGACCCAGTACTTC. Its translation is CASSLDSYQETQYF.

This clonotype was recorded many times. The genes are TRBV12-3 or TRBV12-4 and TRBJ1-2, with 9 nucleotides matching TRBD1. With V trimmed by 5 bases and J by 4 bases, 11 bases remained unmatched. The CDR3 covers 16 residues. CDR3 amino acids: CASSTSRDRVPYGYTF. The CDR3 DNA follows: TGTGCCAGCAGTACCAGCCGGGACAGGGTACCCTATGGCTACACCTTC.

Worth noting for this clonotype: The conserved phenylalanine or tryptophan normally closing the CDR3 is absent here, so this likely arose from a read error. No DNA is shown, since the ends of the CDR3 on it are uncertain; the CDR3 is the one TCRdb lists. This chain uses TRBV12-3 or TRBV12-4 with TRBJ2-7; the tabulated D call, TRBD2, remains unverified against the DNA. The CDR3 numbers 12 amino acids, ends counted. CDR3 amino acids: CASSRWGGGLVL.

V and J are TRBV24-1 and TRBJ2-1; TRBD1 might be the D (6 bases). Between the trimmed V and J ends, which lost 3 bases and 0 bases, there was a span of 11 bases. Per germline, CDR1 KGHDR and CDR2 SFDVKD. The CDR3 is made up of 16 amino acids. CDR3 DNA sequence: TGTGCCACCAGTGATCCCGGGACAAGCTCCTACAATGAGCAGTTCTTC. The encoded protein is CATSDPGTSSYNEQFF.

The rearrangement uses TRBV4-3 and TRBJ2-7; D call uncertain. V gave up 3 bases and J gave up 0 bases, with 9 bases separating them. The V gene's germline CDR1 is LGHNA and CDR2 YSLEER. The length of the CDR3 is 14 residues. CDR3 sequence reads: CASSHLFSSYEQYF. The DNA for the CDR3 is TGCGCCAGCAGCCATCTCTTTTCCTCCTACGAGCAGTACTTC.

This clonotype appeared a few times. The chain carries TRBV5-1 and TRBJ2-1; TRBD2 matches at 11 bases. This CDR3 has 16 residues. Trimming took 4 bases from V and 6 from J; bases not matched to a gene: 9. CDR1 SGHRS and CDR2 YFSETQ come from the germline V gene. CDR3 DNA: TGCGCCAGCAGCCCTATAGCGGGGGGGCCTGGCAATGAGCAGTTCTTC. Translation: CASSPIAGGPGNEQFF. The entire variable domain, with the rest obtained from reference TRBV5-1 and TRBJ2-1, is as follows: KAGVTQTPRYLIKTRGQQVTLSCSPISGHRSVSWYQQTPGQGLQFLFEYFSETQRNKGNFPGRFSGRQFSNSRSEMNVSTLELGDSALYLCASSPIAGGPGNEQFFGPGTRLTVL.

This clonotype was detected a few times. The chain has TRBV2 and TRBJ2-7, with D perhaps given as TRBD1 or TRBD2 (5 bases each). Germline CDR1 SNHLY, CDR2 FYNNEI. This CDR3 spans 10 amino acids. Trimming took off 2 bases at V and 12 bases at J, with 8 bases between the two ends. The CDR3 region is CASSERGVYF. CDR3 nucleotide sequence: TGTGCCAGCAGTGAAAGGGGAGTGTACTTC.

This clonotype was detected only a few times. The chain couples TRBV6-1 to TRBJ2-1; 8 nucleotides line up with TRBD1. Germline CDR1 reads MNHNS; CDR2 reads SASEGT. The CDR3 covers 14 residues. V was pared by 8 bases and J by 8 bases, with 11 bases of the junction left unmatched. The CDR3 is CASRPGGGWDEQFF. DNA for the CDR3: TGTGCCAGCCGTCCAGGGGGCGGTTGGGATGAGCAGTTCTTC.

This clonotype was found a few times. This sequence joins TRBV28 and TRBJ2-1; D uncertain. V lost 6 bases and J lost 4, with 13 bases in between. CDR1 is MDHEN and CDR2 is SYDVKM in the germline V gene. CDR3 size: 14 residues. The CDR3 is CASSLPDGYNEQFF. Written as DNA, the CDR3 is TGTGCCAGCAGCTTACCCGACGGATACAATGAGCAGTTCTTC.

The gene calls are TRBV12-3 or TRBV12-4 and TRBJ2-2; TRBD2 is a possible D gene (5 bases). The germline V and J ends were trimmed by 5 bases and 6 bases, with 16 bases remaining between them. This CDR3 is 15 amino acids long. DNA for the CDR3: TGTGCCAGCAGTAGCGGACCGGAGCCAGCCGGGGAGCTGTTTTTT. Protein sequence: CASSSGPEPAGELFF.

The chain carries TRBV12-3 or TRBV12-4 and TRBJ2-5; the D is unclear. The CDR3 runs 12 residues. The V and J ends lost 6 bases and 5 bases respectively, with 10 bases between them. The CDR3 region has the DNA TGTGCCAGCAGCGCGGTCGGGGAGACCCAGTACTTC. It encodes CASSAVGETQYF.

V usage is TRBV20-1 and J usage is TRBJ2-7; unclear D gene. The CDR3 loop spans 13 amino acids. CDR1 DFQATT and CDR2 SNEGSKA come from the germline V gene (reference sequence). Trimming took 1 base from V and 4 from J, leaving 11 bases between them. CDR3 sequence reads: CSARGGRSYEQYF. The CDR3 coding sequence is TGCAGTGCTAGAGGCGGACGATCTTACGAGCAGTACTTC.

This clonotype was recorded a few times. V usage is TRBV5-1 and J usage is TRBJ2-7, with D tentatively TRBD1 (6 bases). The germline V and J ends were trimmed by 4 bases and 7 bases, with 15 bases remaining between them. CDR3 length: 13 amino acids. Germline loops: CDR1 SGHRS, CDR2 YFSETQ. The CDR3 protein is CASSVFRGREQYF. CDR3 coding DNA: TGCGCCAGCAGCGTATTCAGGGGTCGGGAGCAGTACTTC.

V usage is TRBV11-2 and J usage is TRBJ2-5; the D gene is possibly TRBD1 (5 bases). The germline V and J ends were trimmed by 5 bases and 4 bases, with 17 bases remaining between them. The CDR3 consists of 15 residues. Germline V gene sequence: CDR1 SGHAT, CDR2 FQNNGV. The CDR3, as DNA: TGTGCCAGCAGCAGAAGACGGACCCAGGGAGAGACCCAGTACTTC. Translation gives CASSRRRTQGETQYF.

This clonotype was counted a few times. This chain links TRBV12-3 or TRBV12-4 with TRBJ1-4; D call uncertain. The CDR3 is 14 residues long. V was clipped by 3 bases and J by 5 bases, with 10 bases between them. CDR3 region: CASSFSTANEKLFF. Here the CDR3 DNA reads TGTGCCAGCAGTTTTAGTACGGCGAATGAAAAACTGTTTTTT.

This clonotype came up many times. The chain recombines TRBV4-3 with TRBJ2-1; perhaps TRBD1 as D (5 bases). The CDR3 is made up of 14 amino acids. Trimming removed 0 bases from V and 7 bases from J, with 10 bases in between. CDR1 LGHNA and CDR2 YSLEER come from the germline V gene. The CDR3 nucleotides read TGCGCCAGCAGCCAAGATCTCGGACAAAATGAGCAGTTCTTC. Its translation is CASSQDLGQNEQFF.

A few counts support this clonotype. The chain joins TRBV28 to TRBJ1-2; D gene uncertain. V was trimmed by 11 bases and J by 4 bases, leaving 14 bases between them. CDR1 is MDHEN, CDR2 SYDVKM, per germline. This CDR3 contains 12 residues. CDR3 protein: CACRWEGYGYTF. The DNA of the CDR3 is TGTGCCTGCCGTTGGGAGGGCTATGGCTACACCTTC.

This clonotype was seen more than once but under ten times. The rearrangement links TRBV5-1 to TRBJ1-6; D is ambiguous. This CDR3 comprises 15 residues. Germline V CDR1 and CDR2: SGHRS, YFSETQ. Deletions cut 2 bases from V and 7 bases from J, with 13 bases between. CDR3 sequence (DNA): TGCGCCAGCAGCTTTGAAGGGTCAGGAAATTCACCCCTCCACTTT. It encodes CASSFEGSGNSPLHF.

A few counts support this clonotype. CDR3: CASSVKGGEQFF. The CDR3 DNA sequence: TGTGCCAGCAGTGTAAAGGGCGGTGAGCAGTTCTTC. The V and J genes are TRBV25-1 and TRBJ2-1; no clear D gene. The CDR3 is 12 residues long. Germline V CDR1 and CDR2: MGHDK, SYGVNS. V was clipped by 4 bases and J by 9 bases, with 10 bases between them. Complete variable domain (other parts from reference TRBV25-1 and TRBJ2-1): EADIYQTPRYLVIGTGKKITLECSQTMGHDKMYWYQQDPGMELHLIHYSYGVNSTEKGDLSSESTVSRIRTEHFPLTLESARPSHTSQYLCASSVKGGEQFFGPGTRLTVL.

The V call is TRBV5-1, the J call TRBJ2-2, with D possibly TRBD1 on 6 matching bases. Deletions cut 9 bases from V and 1 base from J, with 10 bases between. CDR1 and CDR2 from the germline V gene are SGHRS and YFSETQ. The CDR3 runs 13 residues. The CDR3 bases are TGCGCCACCATGACAGGGAACACCGGGGAGCTGTTTTTT. This translates into CATMTGNTGELFF.

This clonotype was observed a few times. The genes are TRBV6-6 and TRBJ2-7; 8 bases match TRBD2. Germline V gives CDR1 MNHNY, CDR2 SVGAGI (reference sequence). The ends lost 11 bases at V and 6 bases at J; junction bases unmatched: 9. The CDR3 covers 12 residues. In DNA, the CDR3 is TGTGCCGGCTCATATGCGGGGGGCGAGCAGTACTTC. Translation gives CAGSYAGGEQYF.